This TCR beta chain derives from a study of blood T cell repertoires in COVID-19. Study background: The cDNA or gDNA used as material had been derived from T cells, B-cell-depleted T cells, or PBMCs.

The CDR3 sequence is 14 residues long. V trimming: 5 bases; J trimming: 4 bases; junction bases outside the gene matches: 6. Per the germline V gene, CDR1 is PRHDT and CDR2 is FYEKMQ (reference sequence). The assay was immunoSEQ multiplex PCR, and TCRdb's table has in-frame clones only and misses some. The table has about 82,000 clones, around 86% seen once; the top ten hold roughly 40%. Sequencing was performed on peripheral blood. This receptor was obtained from a man older than 75 with acute or convalescent COVID-19. V usage is TRBV13 and J usage is TRBJ1-2; TRBD1 agrees at 8 bases. The CDR3 sequence is CASSKRTGTYGYTF. The CDR3 DNA reads TGTGCCAGCAGCAAGAGGACAGGGACCTATGGCTACACCTTC.